This paragraph reports one TCR beta chain. These data are taken from a study of blood T cell repertoires in COVID-19. Whole-study context: PBMCs, B-cell-depleted T cells, or T cells were the source of the cDNA or gDNA that made up the material.

Only in-frame clones appear in the TCRdb table, and some are missing; sequencing was by immunoSEQ multiplex PCR. The sample holds roughly 100,000 clones, 85% to 90% seen once. The TCR originated in a woman older than 75 with active COVID-19. Input material: peripheral blood.

The DNA of the CDR3 is TGTGCCAGCAGCGTAGCGCCGAGCTCCTATAATTCACCCCTCCACTTT. Its protein product is CASSVAPSSYNSPLHF. The chain carries TRBV9 and TRBJ1-6, with no clear D. The V end was cut by 0 bases, the J end by 0 bases, with 7 bases between. Per the germline V gene, CDR1 is SGDLS and CDR2 is YYNGEE. The CDR3 has 16 amino acids.